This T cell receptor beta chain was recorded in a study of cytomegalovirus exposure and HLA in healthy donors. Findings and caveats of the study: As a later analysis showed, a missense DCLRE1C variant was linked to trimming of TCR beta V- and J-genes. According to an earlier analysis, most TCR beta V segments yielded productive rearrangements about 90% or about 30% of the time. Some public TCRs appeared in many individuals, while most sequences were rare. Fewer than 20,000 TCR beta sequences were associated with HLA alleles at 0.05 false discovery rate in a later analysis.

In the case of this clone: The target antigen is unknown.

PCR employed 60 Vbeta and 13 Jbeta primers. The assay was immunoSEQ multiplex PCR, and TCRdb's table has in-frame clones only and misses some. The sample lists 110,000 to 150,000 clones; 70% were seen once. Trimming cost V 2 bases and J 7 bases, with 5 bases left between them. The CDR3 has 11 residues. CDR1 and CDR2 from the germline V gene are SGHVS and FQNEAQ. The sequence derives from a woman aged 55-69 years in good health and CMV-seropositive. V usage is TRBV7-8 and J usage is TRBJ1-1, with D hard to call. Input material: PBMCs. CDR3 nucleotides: TGTGCCAGCAGCTTACGTAGTGAAGCTTTCTTT. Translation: CASSLRSEAFF.